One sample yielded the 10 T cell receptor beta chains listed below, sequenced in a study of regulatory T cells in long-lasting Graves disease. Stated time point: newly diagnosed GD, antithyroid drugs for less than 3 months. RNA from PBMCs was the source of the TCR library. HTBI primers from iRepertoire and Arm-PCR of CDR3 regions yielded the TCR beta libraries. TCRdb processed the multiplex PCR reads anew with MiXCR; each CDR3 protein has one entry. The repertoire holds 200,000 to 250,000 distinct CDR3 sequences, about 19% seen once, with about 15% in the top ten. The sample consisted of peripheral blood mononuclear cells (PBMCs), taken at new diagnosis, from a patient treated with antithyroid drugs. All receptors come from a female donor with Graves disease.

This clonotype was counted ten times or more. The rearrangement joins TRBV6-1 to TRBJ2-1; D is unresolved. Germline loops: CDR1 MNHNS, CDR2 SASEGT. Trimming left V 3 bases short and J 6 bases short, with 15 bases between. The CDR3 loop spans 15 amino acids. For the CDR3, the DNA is TGTGCCAGCAGTGACTTAGGCCGGGCTGCCAATGAGCAGTTCTTC. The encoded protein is CASSDLGRAANEQFF.

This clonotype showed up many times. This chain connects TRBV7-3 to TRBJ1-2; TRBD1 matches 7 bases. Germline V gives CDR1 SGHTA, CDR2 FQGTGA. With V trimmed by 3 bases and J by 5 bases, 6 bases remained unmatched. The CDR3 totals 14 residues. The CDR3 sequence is CASSLGDSEYGYTF. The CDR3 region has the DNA TGTGCCAGCAGCTTGGGGGACAGCGAGTATGGCTACACCTTC.

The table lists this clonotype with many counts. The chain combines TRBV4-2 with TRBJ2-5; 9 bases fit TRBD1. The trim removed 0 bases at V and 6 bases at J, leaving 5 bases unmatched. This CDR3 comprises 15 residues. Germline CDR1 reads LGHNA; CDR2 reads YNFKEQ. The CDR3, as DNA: TGTGCCAGCAGCCAAGAGAAGGGACAGGGCCAGACCCAGTACTTC. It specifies CASSQEKGQGQTQYF.

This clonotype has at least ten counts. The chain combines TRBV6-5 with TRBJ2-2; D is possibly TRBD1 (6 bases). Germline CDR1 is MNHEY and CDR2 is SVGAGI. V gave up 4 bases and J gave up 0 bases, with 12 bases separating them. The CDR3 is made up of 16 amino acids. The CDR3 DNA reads TGTGCCAGCAGTTCCGGACAGAATCCGAACACCGGGGAGCTGTTTTTT. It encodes CASSSGQNPNTGELFF.

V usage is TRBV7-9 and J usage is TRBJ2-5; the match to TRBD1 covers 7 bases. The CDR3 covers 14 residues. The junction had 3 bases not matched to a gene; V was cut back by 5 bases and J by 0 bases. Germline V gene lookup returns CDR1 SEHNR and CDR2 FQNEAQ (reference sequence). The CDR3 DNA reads TGTGCCAGCAGCCTGGACAGGCACCAAGAGACCCAGTACTTC. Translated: CASSLDRHQETQYF.

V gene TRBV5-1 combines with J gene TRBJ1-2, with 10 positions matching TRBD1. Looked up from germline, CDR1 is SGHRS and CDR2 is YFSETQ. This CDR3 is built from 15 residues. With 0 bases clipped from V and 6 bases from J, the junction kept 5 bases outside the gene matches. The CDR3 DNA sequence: TGCGCCAGCAGCTTGGGCGGGACAGGGGCTGATGGCTACACCTTC. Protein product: CASSLGGTGADGYTF.

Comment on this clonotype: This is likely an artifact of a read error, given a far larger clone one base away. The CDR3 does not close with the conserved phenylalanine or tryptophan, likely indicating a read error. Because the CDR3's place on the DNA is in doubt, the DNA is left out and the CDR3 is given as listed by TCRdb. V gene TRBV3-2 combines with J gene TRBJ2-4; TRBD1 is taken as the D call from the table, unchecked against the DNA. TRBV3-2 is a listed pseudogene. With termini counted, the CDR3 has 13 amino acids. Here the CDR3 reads CASSQEAGRIQYS.

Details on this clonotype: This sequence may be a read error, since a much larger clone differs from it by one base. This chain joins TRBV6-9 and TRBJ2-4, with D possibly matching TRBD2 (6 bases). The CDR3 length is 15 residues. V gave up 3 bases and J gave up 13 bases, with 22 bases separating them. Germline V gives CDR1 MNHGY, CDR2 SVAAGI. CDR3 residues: CASSYAGSSYNEQYF. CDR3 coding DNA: TGTGCCAGCAGTTACGCGGGGAGCTCCTACAATGAGCAGTACTTC.

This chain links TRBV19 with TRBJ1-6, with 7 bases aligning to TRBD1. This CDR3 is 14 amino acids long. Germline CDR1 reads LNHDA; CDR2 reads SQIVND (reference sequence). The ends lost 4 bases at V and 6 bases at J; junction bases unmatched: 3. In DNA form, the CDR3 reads TGTGCCAGTAGTACGGGACAGTCTAATTCACCCCTCCACTTT. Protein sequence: CASSTGQSNSPLHF.

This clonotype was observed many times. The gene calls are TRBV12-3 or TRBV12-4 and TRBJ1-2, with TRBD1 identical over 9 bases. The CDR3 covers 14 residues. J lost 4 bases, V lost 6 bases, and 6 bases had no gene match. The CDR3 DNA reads TGTGCCAGCAGCTACCAGACAGGGGGCTATGGCTACACCTTC. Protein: CASSYQTGGYGYTF.